The 8 T cell receptor beta chains below come from one sample, sequenced in a study of T cell repertoires in cytomegalovirus infection. TCRdb fed the reads into MiXCR, producing one record per CDR3 protein. Among about 530,000 distinct CDR3 sequences listed, about 30% were seen once. The sample comprised PBMCs. Receptors were obtained from a human donor in good health (CMV status not recorded). Some clones in this sample may be carry-over from other donors' samples.

Only a few counts were recorded for this clonotype. This rearrangement joins TRBV12-3 or TRBV12-4 to TRBJ1-2, with a tentative D call TRBD1 (5 bases). Trimming took off 5 bases at V and 6 bases at J, with 10 bases between the two ends. The CDR3 consists of 12 residues. The CDR3 region is CASSPSGNGYTF. DNA for the CDR3: TGTGCCAGCAGTCCTTCAGGGAATGGCTACACCTTC.

This clonotype was detected only once. The V call is TRBV28, the J call TRBJ2-5; a weak D match, TRBD1 (7 bases). This CDR3 has 16 amino acids. The germline gives CDR1 MDHEN, CDR2 SYDVKM. The V end was cut by 5 bases, the J end by 5 bases, with 21 bases between. The CDR3 loop is CASSAQGGRAGETQYF. Written as DNA, the CDR3 is TGTGCCAGCAGTGCCCAAGGGGGCAGGGCGGGGGAGACCCAGTACTTC.

This chain connects TRBV11-2 to TRBJ2-3, with TRBD1 as a possible D gene (6 bases). The germline gives CDR1 SGHAT, CDR2 FQNNGV. CDR3 length: 14 residues. V lost 2 bases to trimming and J lost 8 bases, with 14 bases between them. Here the CDR3 DNA reads TGTGCCAGCAGCTTAACCCAGTTAGGGGGTACGCAGTATTTT. Its translation: CASSLTQLGGTQYF. Supplemented by reference TRBV11-2 and TRBJ2-3, the full variable domain reads EAGVAQSPRYKIIEKRQSVAFWCNPISGHATLYWYQQILGQGPKLLIQFQNNGVVDDSQLPKDRFSAERLKGVDSTLKIQPAKLEDSAVYLCASSLTQLGGTQYFGPGTRLTVL.

The gene calls are TRBV20-1 and TRBJ1-1, with D perhaps TRBD1 (5 bases). Looked up from germline, CDR1 is DFQATT and CDR2 is SNEGSKA (reference sequence). V lost 4 bases and J lost 0, with 9 bases in between. This CDR3 is built from 13 residues. This CDR3 reads CSAIRQMNTEAFF. The CDR3 region has the DNA TGCAGTGCTATCAGACAGATGAACACTGAAGCTTTCTTT.

The V call is TRBV7-2, the J call TRBJ2-1; D might be TRBD1 (7 bases). Germline V lookup: CDR1 SGHTA, CDR2 FQGNSA. The CDR3 length is 16 residues. The germline V and J ends were trimmed by 3 bases and 4 bases, with 16 bases remaining between them. CDR3 bases: TGTGCCAGCAGCTTGAGGCAGCAGGGGGGTTACAATGAGCAGTTCTTC. It is translated as CASSLRQQGGYNEQFF.

CDR3 region: CASSVGWIAGHDNEQFF. Here the CDR3 DNA reads TGTGCCAGCAGCGTTGGCTGGATAGCGGGACATGACAATGAGCAGTTCTTC. This rearrangement joins TRBV14 to TRBJ2-1; 8 nucleotides line up with TRBD2. Germline V gene sequence: CDR1 SGHDN, CDR2 FVKESK. The J segment lost 5 bases and the V segment lost 5 bases, leaving 14 bases of the junction unmatched. The CDR3 extends over 17 amino acids.

This clonotype has only a few counts. V and J are TRBV5-4 and TRBJ1-3, with TRBD1 matching over 9 bases. CDR3 length: 15 amino acids. V lost 3 bases and J lost 2; bases outside the gene matches: 3. Per germline, CDR1 SGHNT and CDR2 YYREEE (reference sequence). This CDR3 reads CASSSDRGTGNTIYF. CDR3 sequence (DNA): TGTGCCAGCAGCTCGGACAGGGGTACTGGAAACACCATATATTTT.

V and J are TRBV6-6 and TRBJ1-2; 9 bases agree with TRBD1. The CDR3 is made up of 18 amino acids. Germline V lookup: CDR1 MNHNY, CDR2 SVGAGI (reference sequence). V lost 0 bases, J lost 6 bases, and 14 bases stayed unmatched. This CDR3 is CASSYSGDRVLTVHGYTF. The CDR3 bases are TGTGCCAGCAGTTACTCCGGGGACAGGGTCCTCACAGTCCATGGCTACACCTTC.